This TCR beta chain was captured in a study of ipilimumab plus nivolumab after autologous stem cell transplantation. The wider study: A median of roughly eight nivolumab and about 5 ipilimumab doses were given. The DLBCL cohort had primary refractory and relapsed disease, with 18-month progression-free survival of about 86% and 29%.

V was pared by 2 bases and J by 7 bases, with 14 bases between. The CDR3 length is 13 residues. The germline CDR1 and CDR2 sequences are GTSNPN and SVGIG (reference sequence). Findings and limits, study-wide: TCR repertoire, Treg phenotype and gut microbiota reportedly support more study of this approach.

Patients got ipilimumab 1 mg/kg beginning 14 to 28 days post-transplant. Method: immunoSEQ multiplex PCR; TCRdb's copy keeps in-frame clones and lacks some. The data contain 15,000 or so clones, more than 70% of them singletons. As to this clone: Its specificity is unknown.

The clonotype originates from a male donor with diffuse large B-cell lymphoma. Sequences were derived from PBMCs, sampled in a trial of ipilimumab plus nivolumab as post-transplant consolidation. V is TRBV30 and J is TRBJ1-2; no clear D gene. The CDR3 protein is CAWSRGSRFGYTF. DNA of the CDR3: TGTGCCTGGAGTCGTGGTTCTCGGTTTGGCTACACCTTC.